Listed here are 25 T cell receptor beta chains from one sample, sequenced in a study of Ad26.COV2.S vaccination and SARS-CoV-2 variants (dated by TCRdb to about 2021). Read against the paper, the sample's treatment or condition label means: over 15 received Ad26.COV2.S at low or high dose, single or two shots; about 5 received placebo; per-sample allocation not given. Repertoires of vaccine and placebo recipients were sequenced from samples taken on day 63 after the first injection. Libraries were prepared through the immunoSEQ multiplex PCR assay. Imported from immuneACCESS, the table was reduced by TCRdb to in-frame sequences with V and J called. These copies leave out some clones; in studies compared against another copy, an unresolved V gene accounts for under half, and the cause of the remainder is not known. The sample includes hundreds of thousands of clones, with roughly nine tenths observed a single time. Roughly 1.5% of the sample lies in the top ten.

Sequences were derived from peripheral blood, sampled in a trial of Ad26.COV2.S vaccine versus placebo. The receptors originated from a person aged 18-65 years who received the Ad26.COV2.S COVID-19 vaccine or a placebo.

The chain employs TRBV27 and TRBJ2-3, with 10 bases fitting TRBD2. V shed 3 bases and J 3 bases; nucleotides not matched to a gene: 12. Looked up from germline, CDR1 is MNHEY and CDR2 is SMNVEV (reference sequence). The CDR3 extends over 18 amino acids. This CDR3 reads CASSFGASGSMGTDTQYF. CDR3 DNA: TGTGCCAGCAGTTTTGGGGCTAGCGGGAGTATGGGGACAGATACGCAGTATTTT.

V is TRBV24-1 and J is TRBJ2-7; the D gene is possibly TRBD1 (5 bases). Germline loops: CDR1 KGHDR, CDR2 SFDVKD. There are 12 residues in the CDR3. Trimming removed 0 bases at V and 7 bases at J, with 6 bases between. CDR3 sequence reads: CATSDLQGEQYF. The DNA for the CDR3 is TGTGCCACCAGTGATTTGCAGGGAGAGCAGTACTTC.

This sequence joins TRBV7-2 and TRBJ2-3, with a tentative D call TRBD2 (5 bases). The CDR3 contains 16 residues. Looked up from germline, CDR1 is SGHTA and CDR2 is FQGNSA. Trimming took off 2 bases at V and 2 bases at J, with 14 bases between the two ends. The CDR3 DNA reads as TGTGCCAGCAGCTTAACCGGGATCTTCCCCACAGATACGCAGTATTTT. It is translated as CASSLTGIFPTDTQYF. Using reference TRBV7-2 and TRBJ2-3 for the parts outside the CDR3, the full variable domain is GAGVSQSPSNKVTEKGKDVELRCDPISGHTALYWYRQSLGQGLEFLIYFQGNSAPDKSGLPSDRFSAERTGGSVSTLTIQRTQQEDSAVYLCASSLTGIFPTDTQYFGPGTRLTVL.

The chain links TRBV1 to TRBJ2-3; the table's D call, TRBD1, has no DNA check behind it. TRBV1 is a known pseudogene. CDR3 length: 17 residues. CDR3 region: CTSSQPIDRDSTDTQYF. The CDR3 DNA is TGCACCAGCAGCCAACCCATCGACAGGGATAGCACAGATACGCAGTATTTT.

The chain joins TRBV18 to TRBJ2-5; D is possibly TRBD1 (6 bases). V was clipped by 3 bases and J by 1 base, with 9 bases between them. The length of the CDR3 is 14 residues. Germline loops: CDR1 KGHSH, CDR2 LQKENI. In DNA form, the CDR3 reads TGTGCCAGCTCACCTATGGACAGCCAAGAGACCCAGTACTTC. Residues: CASSPMDSQETQYF.

Regarding this clone: This CDR3 is also generated by other DNA sequences in the sample. The rearrangement links TRBV27 to TRBJ1-1; D possibly corresponds to TRBD1 (5 bases). Trimming removed 5 bases at V and 1 base at J, with 8 bases between. The CDR3 extends over 13 amino acids. CDR1 and CDR2 from the germline V gene are MNHEY and SMNVEV (reference sequence). This CDR3 reads CASSLGPNTEAFF. The CDR3 nucleotides read TGTGCCAGCAGTCTGGGACCGAACACTGAAGCTTTCTTT.

The V gene is TRBV5-4, the J gene TRBJ1-2; 9 bases are a match to TRBD1. From germline, CDR1 is SGHNT and CDR2 YYREEE (reference sequence). The CDR3 consists of 15 residues. V shed 2 bases and J 2 bases; nucleotides not matched to a gene: 4. CDR3 in amino acids: CASSLQGALNYGYTF. The DNA for the CDR3 is TGTGCCAGCAGCTTACAGGGGGCCCTCAACTATGGCTACACCTTC.

The gene calls are TRBV5-1 and TRBJ1-3, with D uncertain. CDR1 SGHRS and CDR2 YFSETQ come from the germline V gene. V was pared by 4 bases and J by 0 bases, with 8 bases between. This CDR3 is built from 14 residues. The CDR3 loop reads CASSPRDSGNTIYF. The CDR3 bases are TGCGCCAGCAGCCCCCGGGACTCTGGAAACACCATATATTTT.

This sequence joins TRBV5-4 and TRBJ2-1; D perhaps matches TRBD2 (6 bases). This CDR3 has 13 residues. V was trimmed by 3 bases and J by 10 bases, leaving 14 bases between them. Per the germline V gene, CDR1 is SGHNT and CDR2 is YYREEE (reference sequence). CDR3 DNA: TGTGCCAGCAGCTCCGGGCCCAGCGGGGAGCAGTTCTTC. Encoded protein: CASSSGPSGEQFF.

The chain has TRBV7-2 and TRBJ2-3; D gene unclear. Trimming left V 6 bases short and J 6 bases short, with 7 bases between. From germline, CDR1 is SGHTA and CDR2 FQGNSA. This CDR3 is 11 amino acids long. In DNA, the CDR3 is TGTGCCAGCAGAATAGGGGATACGCAGTATTTT. Protein product: CASRIGDTQYF.

The chain employs TRBV4-2 and TRBJ2-3, with a tentative D call TRBD1 (6 bases). Germline V CDR1 and CDR2: LGHNA, YNFKEQ. V was cut by 5 bases and J by 0 bases, with 9 bases left in between. The CDR3 totals 14 residues. In DNA, the CDR3 is TGTGCCAGCAGCACAGGGAGAAGCACAGATACGCAGTATTTT. Protein: CASSTGRSTDTQYF.

The J gene is TRBJ2-5, the V gene TRBV25-1, with 7 positions matching TRBD1. CDR1 MGHDK and CDR2 SYGVNS come from the germline V gene. The trim removed 2 bases at V and 5 bases at J, leaving 11 bases unmatched. CDR3 length: 16 amino acids. CDR3 sequence (DNA): TGTGCCAGCAGTGAACGTGGAGACAGGGTGACGGAGACCCAGTACTTC. Protein sequence: CASSERGDRVTETQYF. Complete variable domain (other parts from reference TRBV25-1 and TRBJ2-5): EADIYQTPRYLVIGTGKKITLECSQTMGHDKMYWYQQDPGMELHLIHYSYGVNSTEKGDLSSESTVSRIRTEHFPLTLESARPSHTSQYLCASSERGDRVTETQYFGPGTRLLVL.

The CDR3 DNA follows: TGTGCCACCAGGGGACAGGGGGCGAACACTGAAGCTTTCTTT. Residues: CATRGQGANTEAFF. This chain uses TRBV25-1 with TRBJ1-1; 12 bases agree with TRBD1. The V segment lost 10 bases and the J segment 1 base; nucleotides outside the gene matches: 4. This CDR3 is built from 14 residues. CDR1 and CDR2 (germline): MGHDK, SYGVNS.

V gene TRBV7-6 combines with J gene TRBJ2-5, with no clear D. This CDR3 contains 11 residues. The V end lost 5 bases, the J end lost 4 bases, and 5 bases lay between the germline ends. Germline V CDR1 and CDR2: SGHVS, FNYEAQ. CDR3 sequence reads: CASSPRETQYF. DNA of the CDR3: TGTGCCAGCAGCCCCCGAGAGACCCAGTACTTC.

This chain links TRBV3-1 (or the pseudogene TRBV3-2) with TRBJ1-4; 12 bases map to TRBD1. V lost 1 base to trimming and J lost 8 bases; unmatched junction nucleotides: 5. Germline V gene data show CDR1 as LGHDT and CDR2 as YNNKEL (reference sequence). The CDR3 has 16 residues. In DNA form, the CDR3 reads TGTGCCAGCAGCCAAGTGGCCGGGACAGGGGGCGAAAAACTGTTTTTT. Its protein product is CASSQVAGTGGEKLFF.

The chain uses TRBV12-3 or TRBV12-4 and TRBJ1-1; D gene ambiguous. V was pared by 5 bases and J by 3 bases, with 7 bases between. The CDR3 is 12 amino acids. Written as DNA, the CDR3 is TGTGCCAGCAGTGACTGGGACACTGAAGCTTTCTTT. It encodes CASSDWDTEAFF.

This clone came up once. The chain couples TRBV18 to TRBJ2-7; D unresolved. Germline CDR1 reads KGHSH; CDR2 reads LQKENI. The CDR3 is made up of 13 amino acids. V lost 1 base and J lost 5, with 9 bases in between. In nucleotides, the CDR3 is TGTGCCAGCTCACCACAGGACGTTGACGAGCAGTACTTC. Translation: CASSPQDVDEQYF.

Here the CDR3 reads CASSTRTDSGNTIYF. The CDR3 coding sequence is TGTGCCAGTAGTACCCGGACGGACTCTGGAAACACCATATATTTT. This rearrangement joins TRBV19 to TRBJ1-3; D gene uncertain. V lost 4 bases to trimming and J lost 0 bases, with 10 bases between them. The CDR3 sequence is 15 residues long. Looked up from germline, CDR1 is LNHDA and CDR2 is SQIVND (reference sequence).

This clone has a single count. The chain links TRBV6-5 to TRBJ1-1; D perhaps matches TRBD1 (5 bases). This CDR3 contains 13 residues. The V gene lost 7 bases and the J gene lost 4 bases, with 13 bases spanning the gap. In germline, CDR1 is MNHEY, CDR2 SVGAGI. CDR3 loop: CASTSGLFTEAFF. DNA of the CDR3: TGTGCCAGCACTTCGGGGCTGTTCACTGAAGCTTTCTTT.

The chain combines TRBV10-2 with TRBJ2-6; 12 bases align to TRBD1. Germline CDR1 is WSHSY and CDR2 is SAAADI. Unmatched junction bases numbered 6, after V lost 3 bases and J lost 0 bases. The CDR3 runs 19 residues. CDR3 DNA: TGCGCCAGCAGTGATCTCGGGGACAGGGGGCTCTCTGGGGCCAACGTCCTGACTTTC. Translation gives CASSDLGDRGLSGANVLTF.

The chain is built from TRBV5-8 and TRBJ1-6, with a tentative D call TRBD1 (5 bases). V was shortened by 2 bases and J by 5 bases, with 8 bases between the two germline ends. Germline CDR1 reads SGHTS; CDR2 reads YDEGEE. The CDR3 has 14 residues. The CDR3 region is CASSFDSNNSPLHF. The CDR3 coding sequence is TGTGCCAGCAGCTTCGACAGTAATAATTCACCCCTCCACTTT.

The chain combines TRBV7-9 with TRBJ2-5; D ambiguous. CDR1 is SEHNR and CDR2 is FQNEAQ in the germline V gene (reference sequence). Trimming took 5 bases from V and 4 from J, leaving 8 bases between them. CDR3 length: 12 amino acids. The DNA for the CDR3 is TGTGCCAGCAGCCACCCATTAGAGACCCAGTACTTC. Translation: CASSHPLETQYF.

The chain has TRBV7-8 and TRBJ2-5, with TRBD1 as a possible D gene (5 bases). V was trimmed by 8 bases and J by 5 bases, leaving 12 bases between them. The CDR3 has 12 residues. Germline CDR1 SGHVS, CDR2 FQNEAQ. CDR3 bases: TGTGCCAGCGGGGCAGGTACGGAGACCCAGTACTTC. This translates into CASGAGTETQYF.

The chain links TRBV28 to TRBJ1-2; perhaps TRBD1 as D (6 bases). Trimming stripped 6 bases from V and 3 bases from J, with 14 bases between. This CDR3 spans 14 amino acids. Germline V gives CDR1 MDHEN, CDR2 SYDVKM. DNA of the CDR3: TGTGCCAGCAGGGCGGGGGGCACAGACTATGGCTACACCTTC. Its translation is CASRAGGTDYGYTF.

This clone was picked up a small number of times. V and J are TRBV5-1 and TRBJ2-5; D could derive from TRBD1 or TRBD2 (7 bases each). V was cut by 0 bases and J by 5 bases, with 17 bases left in between. Germline values: CDR1 SGHRS, CDR2 YFSETQ. The CDR3 loop spans 16 amino acids. CDR3 coding DNA: TGCGCCAGCAGCTTGGTTAGCCAGGGGGGGACGGAGACCCAGTACTTC. It encodes CASSLVSQGGTETQYF.